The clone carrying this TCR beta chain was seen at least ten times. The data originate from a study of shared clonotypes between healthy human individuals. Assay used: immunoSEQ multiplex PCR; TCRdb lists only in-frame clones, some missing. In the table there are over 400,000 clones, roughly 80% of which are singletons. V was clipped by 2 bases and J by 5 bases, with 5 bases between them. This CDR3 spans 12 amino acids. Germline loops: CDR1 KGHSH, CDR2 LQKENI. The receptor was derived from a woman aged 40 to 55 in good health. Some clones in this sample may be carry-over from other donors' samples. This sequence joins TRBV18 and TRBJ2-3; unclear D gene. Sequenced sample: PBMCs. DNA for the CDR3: TGTGCCAGCTCACCAGTGGGAGATACGCAGTATTTT. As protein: CASSPVGDTQYF. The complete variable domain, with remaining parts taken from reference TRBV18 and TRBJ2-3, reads NAGVMQNPRHLVRRRGQEARLRCSPMKGHSHVYWYRQLPEEGLKFMVYLQKENIIDESGMPKERFSAEFPKEGPSILRIQQVVRGDSAAYFCASSPVGDTQYFGPGTRLTVL.